Below, 7 T cell receptor beta chains from the same sample are listed, as sequenced in a study of T cell clonality in common variable immunodeficiency. Broader study findings: Common variable immunodeficiency TCR beta sequences reportedly had fewer deletions and N-nucleotide insertions.

Libraries were prepared by immunoSEQ multiplex PCR; TCRdb keeps only in-frame clonotypes and omits some of them. The sample shows 25,000 to 30,000 clones, none of them appearing just once. These receptors lack a known antigen. Sequenced material: peripheral blood mononuclear cells. The source is a human donor with common variable immunodeficiency.

The sample holds a few counts of this clone. The read halts 3 residues ahead of the CDR3 end, with the missing end drawn from the germline J gene. The chain links TRBV7-9 to TRBJ2-3; 10 nucleotides align to TRBD2. The CDR3 consists of 15 residues. Germline V gene data show CDR1 as SEHNR and CDR2 as FQNEAQ (reference sequence). The trim removed 5 bases at V and 2 bases at J, leaving 4 bases unmatched. CDR3 DNA, as far as it was read: TGTGCCAGCAGCCCGGGACTAGCGAACACAGATACG. This translates into CASSPGLANTDT. The CDR3 reads in full as CASSPGLANTDTQYF.

This clone was detected a few times. The read falls 3 residues short of the CDR3 end, and the missing part is taken from the germline J gene. The chain has TRBV7-9 and TRBJ2-4; D is perhaps TRBD1 (5 bases). In germline, CDR1 is SEHNR, CDR2 FQNEAQ (reference sequence). The CDR3 spans 14 residues. V was clipped by 10 bases and J by 5 bases, with 18 bases between them. The CDR3 reads CATRIMGRENIQYF. The part of the CDR3 DNA that was read is TGTGCCACTAGGATAATGGGGCGCGAAAACATT.

There are many counts of this clone. The sequence runs out 3 residues before the end of the CDR3; the remainder is reconstructed from the germline J gene. The chain recombines TRBV5-1 with TRBJ2-5; 8 bases agree with TRBD1. This CDR3 contains 15 residues. The germline V gene has CDR1 SGHRS and CDR2 YFSETQ. Germline trimming cut 1 base from V and 5 bases from J; bases unmatched to any gene: 7. CDR3 region: CASSLRQGAGETQYF. The CDR3 DNA, read in part, is TGCGCCAGCAGCTTGCGGCAGGGGGCCGGGGAGACC.

As for this clone: Read coverage stops 3 residues before the CDR3 terminus; the germline J gene supplies the remainder. The genes are TRBV7-9 and TRBJ2-4; 9 bases fit TRBD1. CDR1 and CDR2 from the germline V gene are SEHNR and FQNEAQ (reference sequence). This CDR3 has 13 amino acids. After removal of 11 bases from V and 6 bases from J, the junction contained 8 bases not matched to a gene. Partial CDR3 DNA: TGTGCCGGAAGGACAGGGGAGGGAAACATT. Translated: CAGRTGEGNI. In full, the CDR3 reads CAGRTGEGNIQYF.

This clone came up many times. The read terminates 3 residues before the CDR3 end, so the remaining end is supplied by the germline J gene. The gene calls are TRBV29-1 and TRBJ1-2; the match to TRBD1 covers 7 bases. In germline, CDR1 is SQVTM, CDR2 ANQGSEA. V dropped 4 bases and J dropped 1; count of bases not matched to a gene: 3. This CDR3 is 13 amino acids long. CDR3 DNA, as far as it was read: TGCAGCGTTGGGACAGGTCATAACTATGGC. Translating it yields CSVGTGHNYG. The entire CDR3 protein is CSVGTGHNYGYTF. The full variable domain, rest sourced from reference TRBV29-1 and TRBJ1-2, is SAVISQKPSRDICQRGTSLTIQCQVDSQVTMMFWYRQQPGQSLTLIATANQGSEATYESGFVIDKFPISRPNLTFSTLTVSNMSPEDSSIYLCSVGTGHNYGYTFGSGTRLTVV.

Within the sample, this clone is medium-sized. Read sequence stops 3 residues before the CDR3 end, and the germline J gene provides the missing end. The chain recombines TRBV5-4 with TRBJ2-1; 7 positions agree with TRBD1. There are 14 residues in the CDR3. Germline loops: CDR1 SGHNT, CDR2 YYREEE (reference sequence). V shed 4 bases, J shed 4 bases, and the junction held 5 bases outside the gene matches. CDR3 region: CASSPGQSYNEQFF. The DNA read from the CDR3 is TGTGCCAGCAGCCCGGGACAGAGTTACAATGAG.

This clone has ten or more counts. Partial CDR3 DNA: TGCGCCAGCAGCTTCAGGGTAGGCACTAATGAAAAA. Translation: CASSFRVGTNEK. From start to end, the CDR3 is CASSFRVGTNEKLFF. This chain connects TRBV5-1 to TRBJ1-4; the D gene is possibly TRBD1 (5 bases). Read sequence stops 3 residues before the CDR3 end, and the germline J gene provides the missing end. Germline loops: CDR1 SGHRS, CDR2 YFSETQ. There are 15 residues in the CDR3. V lost 2 bases and J lost 2, with 10 bases in between.